A single sample gave rise to the 5 T cell receptor beta chains below, sequenced in a study of T cell repertoires in cytomegalovirus infection (dated by TCRdb to between 2018 and 2021). The sample was run on an Illumina HiSeq 1500. The raw public reads went through TCRdb reprocessing: fastp at Q25, MiXCR clone calling, in-frame beta chains kept. Rows matching on CDR3 protein sequence are summarized as one entry with the most common DNA and genes. The sample records under 250,000 distinct CDR3 sequences, roughly 12% of which are singletons. 1.5% to 2% of the sample lies in the top ten. Specimen: PBMCs. These receptor sequences come from a human donor in good health (CMV status not recorded). Some clones in this sample may be carry-over from other donors' samples.

This rearrangement joins TRBV5-4 to TRBJ2-2; 9 positions agree with TRBD2. V lost 4 bases and J lost 1; bases outside the gene matches: 5. Germline V gene data show CDR1 as SGHNT and CDR2 as YYREEE (reference sequence). This CDR3 is 16 amino acids long. The CDR3 DNA reads TGTGCCAGCAGCACCAGCGGGAGGATGAACACCGGGGAGCTGTTTTTT. Its translation: CASSTSGRMNTGELFF.

This clonotype was seen repeatedly, ten times or more. The rearrangement links TRBV7-2 to TRBJ2-7, with unresolved D. Per germline, CDR1 SGHTA and CDR2 FQGNSA. This CDR3 has 13 residues. V lost 7 bases to trimming and J lost 1 base, with 11 bases between them. CDR3 sequence (DNA): TGTGCCAGCACCCCATACGGATCCTACGAGCAGTACTTC. The encoded protein is CASTPYGSYEQYF.

There are many counts of this clonotype. The chain has TRBV7-2 and TRBJ1-5; possible D gene TRBD1, 5 bases. CDR1 is SGHTA and CDR2 is FQGNSA in the germline V gene. The CDR3 sequence is 13 residues long. The V and J ends lost 5 bases and 7 bases respectively, with 12 bases between them. This chain's CDR3 is CASSLWTRQPQHF. CDR3 sequence (DNA): TGTGCCAGCAGCCTATGGACAAGACAGCCCCAGCATTTT.

The table lists this clonotype with a count of one. V usage is TRBV10-3 and J usage is TRBJ1-6, with TRBD1 identical over 7 bases. This CDR3 region has 15 residues. With V trimmed by 0 bases and J by 7 bases, 3 bases remained unmatched. CDR1 and CDR2 from the germline V gene are ENHRY and SYGVKD. The CDR3 is CAISESTGKNSPLHF. Written as DNA, the CDR3 is TGTGCCATCAGTGAGTCGACAGGGAAGAATTCACCCCTCCACTTT.

This clonotype was picked up a small number of times. This rearrangement joins TRBV19 to TRBJ1-5, with 7 bases aligning to TRBD1. CDR3 length: 13 residues. The germline gives CDR1 LNHDA, CDR2 SQIVND (reference sequence). The V and J ends lost 5 bases and 7 bases, in that order; junction bases with no gene match: 5. For the CDR3, the DNA is TGTGCCAGTAGTGTCGACAGGGACCAGCCCCAGCATTTT. Amino acids: CASSVDRDQPQHF.